This TCR beta chain originates from a study of CD8+ T cells in alopecia areata. Overall study context: Twice a day, 5 to 10 mg of oral tofacitinib was administered to treated patients. Study-wide results and limits: Researchers report lesional scalp, most notably alopecia totalis/universalis, outstripped normal scalp in clonality. Sequencing of scalp samples also captures resident alphabeta T cells of normal skin.

This CDR3 has 15 residues. The germline gives CDR1 MDHEN, CDR2 SYDVKM. J gave up 5 bases and V 6 bases, and 10 bases lay outside the gene matches. The study team obtained lesional scalp punch biopsies and peripheral blood from alopecia areata patients. As to this clone: Its antigen is unidentified.

Isolated RNA was reverse transcribed into cDNA used as the sequencing template. Sequencing was performed with immunoSEQ multiplex PCR; in TCRdb, only in-frame clones are kept and a portion is missing. The sample contains more than 95,000 clones, approximately 42% of which appear only once. Source material: CD4+ T cells sorted from blood. The sequence was obtained from a human donor with alopecia areata. The rearrangement links TRBV28 to TRBJ2-7; 10 bases agree with TRBD2. The CDR3 spells CASRNAGLAIHEQYF. In DNA, the CDR3 is TGTGCCAGCAGGAACGCGGGACTAGCGATCCACGAGCAGTACTTC.